This note documents a single T cell receptor (beta chain) sequence. The length of the CDR3 is 14 residues. This record belongs to a study of shared clonotypes between healthy human individuals. Generated by immunoSEQ multiplex PCR, the TCRdb table keeps only in-frame clones and is missing some. This sample yields some 1 million clones, of which about three quarters are seen a single time; about 1.5% belongs to the top ten. Sequenced input: memory CD4+ T cells sorted from blood. Described subset: CD45RA-negative fraction. The chain employs TRBV21-1 and TRBJ2-7; TRBD2, the table's D call, was not compared with the DNA. TRBV21-1 is a pseudogene segment. The source of this sequence is a man younger than 30 in good health. CDR3 in amino acids: CASTADPWTNEQYF. The CDR3 nucleotides read TGTGCCAGCACCGCGGACCCTTGGACTAACGAGCAGTACTTC.